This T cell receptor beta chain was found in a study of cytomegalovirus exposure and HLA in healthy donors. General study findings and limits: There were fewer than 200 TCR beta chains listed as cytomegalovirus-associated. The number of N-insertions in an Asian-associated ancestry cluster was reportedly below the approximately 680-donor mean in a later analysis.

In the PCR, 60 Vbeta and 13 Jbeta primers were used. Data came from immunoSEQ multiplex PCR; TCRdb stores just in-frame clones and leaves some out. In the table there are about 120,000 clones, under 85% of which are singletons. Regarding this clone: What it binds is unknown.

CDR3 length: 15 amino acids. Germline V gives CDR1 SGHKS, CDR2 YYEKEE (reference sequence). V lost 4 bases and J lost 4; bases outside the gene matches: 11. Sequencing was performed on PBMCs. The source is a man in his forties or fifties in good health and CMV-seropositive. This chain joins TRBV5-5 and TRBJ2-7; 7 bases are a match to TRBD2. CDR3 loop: CASSPATTGGYEQYF. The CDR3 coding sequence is TGTGCCAGCAGCCCTGCGACAACGGGGGGTTACGAGCAGTACTTC.